The clone carrying this T cell receptor beta chain has just a few counts. The antigen remains undetermined. The entry originates in a study of beta chain features in type 1 diabetes. Background on the study: Across every sample, over 100 million sorted cells were examined in total.

The germline V gene has CDR1 SGDLS and CDR2 YYNGEE. The CDR3 consists of 16 residues. Losses at the gene ends were 0 bases for V and 5 bases for J; bases not matched to a gene: 8. Study-wide findings and caveats: Patients and controls would be equally affected if PCR favored shorter templates. No resolution was reached here on whether HLA type influences TCRB rearrangement.

Reverse transcribing all isolated RNA meant expressed TCRB transcripts were sequenced. The assay was immunoSEQ multiplex PCR, and TCRdb's table has in-frame clones only and misses some. Of fewer than 500,000 clones listed, approximately 13% are singletons. The sample consisted of naive CD4+ T cells from blood. This rearrangement joins TRBV9 to TRBJ2-3, with 8 bases fitting TRBD2. This TCR was recovered from a man younger than 45 in good health. CDR3 sequence: CASSVAGGPRGDTQYF. The CDR3 region has the DNA TGTGCCAGCAGCGTAGCGGGAGGGCCAAGGGGAGATACGCAGTATTTT.